The rows below give T cell receptor beta chains drawn from one sample of a study of Tregs in tolerant kidney transplant recipients. Libraries were prepared by immunoSEQ multiplex PCR; TCRdb keeps only in-frame clonotypes and omits some of them. The table has about 240,000 clones, 80% to 85% seen once; the top ten hold less than 0.75%. The specimen sequenced was CD4+ T cells from blood. Receptor source: a human donor in good health. Each CDR3 is given with its conserved first and last residue. D genes are given only for firm matches. Clone size appears in some rows only: once, few, many, or a class for an expanded clone.

j_gene	d_gene	abundance	v_gene	CDR3nt	CDR3aa
TRBJ2-7	-	-	TRBV7-8	TGTGCCAGCAGCTTAGACGGGAGTACTCCCGAGCAGTACTTC	CASSLDGSTPEQYF
TRBJ2-1	-	-	TRBV21-1	TGTGCCAGCAGATCCGGGACTAGCGGGAGTAAAGGGCGCTCCTACAATGAGCAGTTCTTC	CASRSGTSGSKGRSYNEQFF
TRBJ1-5	-	once	TRBV5-5	TGTGCCAGCGGGAGGGGAGATAGCAATCAGCCCCAGCATTTT	CASGRGDSNQPQHF
TRBJ2-7	TRBD1	-	TRBV5-1	TGCGCCAGCAGCCAGGGACAGTCTTACGAGCAGTACTTC	CASSQGQSYEQYF
TRBJ1-5	-	-	TRBV7-8	TGTGCCAGCAGCTTGGGACAAGGCTACAATCAGCCCCAGCATTTT	CASSLGQGYNQPQHF
TRBJ2-5	TRBD2	-	TRBV5-1	TGCGCCAGCAGCGGGACTAGCGGGAGCCCAGGGGAGTACTTC	CASSGTSGSPGEYF
TRBJ2-7	-	-	TRBV15	TGTGCCACCAGCAGAGCGATGGGGTACGAGCAGTACTTC	CATSRAMGYEQYF
TRBJ2-1	-	-	TRBV4-1	TGCGCCAGCAGCCAGCCCTATTTCGAGCGGAGTTACAATGAGCAGTTCTTC	CASSQPYFERSYNEQFF
TRBJ1-1	-	-	TRBV20-1	TGCAGTGCTAGGAGGGAGGCTGAAGCTTTCTTT	CSARREAEAFF
TRBJ2-7	TRBD1	-	TRBV11-3	TGTGCCAGCAGCCAGCGGACAGGGTTCTCCTACGAGCAGTACTTC	CASSQRTGFSYEQYF
TRBJ2-7	TRBD2	-	TRBV29-1	TGCAGCGCCGGGGGGCGGACTAGCGGGATCCCCTCCTACGAGCAGTACTTC	CSAGGRTSGIPSYEQYF
TRBJ1-6	TRBD1	-	TRBV5-1	TGCGCCAGCAGCTCTAACAGGGGGTCAGGATCACCCCTCCACTTT	CASSSNRGSGSPLHF
TRBJ2-7	TRBD2	-	TRBV14	TGTGCCAGCAGCCAAGATCAGAGGGCCGGGACTAGCGGGAGGGCCAGCGGCTACGAGCAGTACTTC	CASSQDQRAGTSGRASGYEQYF
TRBJ2-7	-	-	TRBV7-2	TGTGCCAGCAGCTGGGGCCCTAGCGCGGTACAGTACTTC	CASSWGPSAVQYF
TRBJ2-3	-	-	TRBV19	TGTGCCAGTAGGGAGACAATTAGCACAGATACGCAGTATTTT	CASRETISTDTQYF
TRBJ2-3	TRBD2	-	TRBV5-1	TGCGCCAGCAGCTTGGCCGCTAGCGGGGGGGCAGATACGCAGTATTTT	CASSLAASGGADTQYF
TRBJ1-2	-	-	TRBV6-1	TGTGCCAGCAGTGAAGGGCTCCCCAAGTTGGGCTACACCTTC	CASSEGLPKLGYTF
TRBJ2-3	-	-	TRBV7-3	TGTGCCAGCAGCTTAGGCGGACGACTGTATTTT	CASSLGGRLYF
TRBJ2-1	TRBD2	-	TRBV5-1	TGCGCCAGCAGCTTGGAAGCGGGAGAGGGTGAGCAGTTCTTC	CASSLEAGEGEQFF
TRBJ2-1	TRBD2	-	TRBV25-1	TGTGCCAGCAAAGGAGCTAGCGGGATCTCCTACAATGAGCAGTTCTTC	CASKGASGISYNEQFF
TRBJ2-7	TRBD1	-	TRBV5-8	TGTGCCAGCAGACGGACAGGGCGTCACTACGAGCAGTACTTC	CASRRTGRHYEQYF
TRBJ1-3	-	-	TRBV19	TGTGCCAGTGGGGACTCTGGAAACACCATATATTTT	CASGDSGNTIYF
TRBJ1-5	TRBD1	-	TRBV12-5	TGTGCTAGTGGTTTGTCAGGGGGACGTCAGCCCCAGCATTTT	CASGLSGGRQPQHF
TRBJ2-1	-	-	TRBV5-1	TGCGCCAGCAGCTTGGACGGGGCCCCCGAAGGTGAGCAGTTCTTC	CASSLDGAPEGEQFF
TRBJ2-7	TRBD1	-	TRBV5-1	TGCGCCAGCAGCCACAGTTGGGTGGGACAGGGGGCGAATGAGCAGTACTTC	CASSHSWVGQGANEQYF
TRBJ1-3	-	-	TRBV2	TGTGCCAGCAGTCTTGGGACATGTGGAAACACCATATATTTT	CASSLGTCGNTIYF
TRBJ1-1	-	-	TRBV9	TGTGCCAGCAGCGAGGGAGGGGTCTCGAACACTGAAGCTTTCTTT	CASSEGGVSNTEAFF
TRBJ1-1	-	-	TRBV7-2	TGTGCCAGCAGCCTTGCGTTGGGGGGAACTACTGAAGCTTTCTTT	CASSLALGGTTEAFF
TRBJ1-2	-	-	TRBV6-5	TGTGCCAGCAGTCGTTCCACAGGGTCCGCCCTTGGCTACACCTTC	CASSRSTGSALGYTF
TRBJ1-1	-	-	TRBV11-2	TGTGCCAGCAGCCCCCTTGGGGCGGGAGCTTTCTTT	CASSPLGAGAFF
TRBJ1-3	-	few	TRBV6-6	TGTGCCAGCGGATCTGGAAACACCATATATTTT	CASGSGNTIYF
TRBJ2-2	TRBD2	-	TRBV10-2	TGCGCCAGCAGTGAAACACGGGGCGGGGGGACTAACGCGAACACCGGGGAGCTGTTTTTT	CASSETRGGGTNANTGELFF
TRBJ1-1	-	once	TRBV29-1	TGCAGCGCCCGGACTTTGAACACTGAAGCTTTCTTT	CSARTLNTEAFF
TRBJ1-1	-	-	TRBV2	TGTGCCAGCAGTGGCATAAGAAATTCGAACACTGAAGCTTTCTTT	CASSGIRNSNTEAFF
TRBJ2-7	TRBD1	-	TRBV11-2	TGTGCCAGCAGCTCGACAGGGGCCTACGAGCAGTACTTC	CASSSTGAYEQYF
TRBJ2-7	TRBD1	-	TRBV5-4	TGTGCCAGCAGCTTAGGGACAGGGATCTCCTACGAGCAGTACTTC	CASSLGTGISYEQYF
TRBJ2-2	TRBD1	-	TRBV27	TGTGCCAGCAGTTTACCCCCATCGTTAGGGGGCGCTTCCGGGGAGCTGTTTTTT	CASSLPPSLGGASGELFF
TRBJ1-1	-	-	TRBV9	TGTGCCAGCAGCCGAGACAGGAGGAACACTGAAGCTTTCTTT	CASSRDRRNTEAFF
TRBJ1-5	-	-	TRBV18	TGTGCCAGCTCACCACGACCCCCAGAGCCCCAGCATTTT	CASSPRPPEPQHF
TRBJ2-5	-	-	TRBV5-5	TGTGCCAGCAGTCCCACAGGGCTCCAAGAGACCCAGTACTTC	CASSPTGLQETQYF
TRBJ2-5	-	-	TRBV30	TGTGCCTGGAGTGTAAGGGAGACCCAGTACTTC	CAWSVRETQYF
TRBJ2-7	TRBD2	-	TRBV19	TGTGCCAGTAGTATTCGGACTAGCGGCTCCTACGAGCAGTACTTC	CASSIRTSGSYEQYF
TRBJ1-2	-	-	TRBV29-1	TGCAGCGTTGATTATGACTACACCTTC	CSVDYDYTF
TRBJ1-3	-	-	TRBV9	TGTGCCAGCAGCGTTGGAGCAGGGATCATTGGAAACACCATATATTTT	CASSVGAGIIGNTIYF
TRBJ2-5	-	-	TRBV15	TGTGCCACCAGCAGAGATCCGGCAGAGGGGACCCAGTACTTC	CATSRDPAEGTQYF
TRBJ2-3	-	-	TRBV19	TGTGCCACTAAATCGGCGGGAACAGATACGCAGTATTTT	CATKSAGTDTQYF
TRBJ2-5	-	-	TRBV7-9	TGTGCCAGCAGCTTCAGGGACGAGACCCAGTACTTC	CASSFRDETQYF
TRBJ2-1	TRBD2	-	TRBV7-2	TGTGCCAGCAGCACCAGACTAGCGGGGGGGCGGGAGCAGTTCTTC	CASSTRLAGGREQFF
TRBJ2-7	-	-	TRBV2	TGTGCCAGCGATTCTGACAGGGCAGGGAGGGGCGAGCAGTACTTC	CASDSDRAGRGEQYF
TRBJ1-4	TRBD1	-	TRBV7-9	TGTGCCAGCAGTCGTATCCAGGGACAGGGGAATGAAAAACTGTTTTTT	CASSRIQGQGNEKLFF
TRBJ2-3	TRBD2	-	TRBV5-1	TGCGCCAGCAGCTTGGCCAGCGGGAGGGGCCAAGATACGCAGTATTTT	CASSLASGRGQDTQYF
TRBJ1-3	-	-	TRBV7-9	TGTGCCAGCAGCTTATGGTCAGGCCGCTCTGGAAACACCATATATTTT	CASSLWSGRSGNTIYF
TRBJ2-2	TRBD1	-	TRBV5-1	TGCGCCAGCAGCCCGGGACAGGGGGCCGGGGAGCTGTTTTTT	CASSPGQGAGELFF
TRBJ2-5	-	-	TRBV6-5	TGTGCCAGCAGACCTCCCGGGACACCAGGGCCCCAGTACTTC	CASRPPGTPGPQYF
TRBJ1-1	-	-	TRBV18	TGTGCCAGCTTTGGGACATCGAACACTGAAGCTTTCTTT	CASFGTSNTEAFF
TRBJ1-1	TRBD1	-	TRBV2	TGTGCCAGCAGTGAAGCGAGGACAGGGGTAAACACTGAAGCTTTCTTT	CASSEARTGVNTEAFF
TRBJ1-1	TRBD1	-	TRBV6-4	TGTGCCAGCAGAGGGACAGGGGCAAGCACTGAAGCTTTCTTT	CASRGTGASTEAFF
TRBJ2-5	TRBD2	-	TRBV6-5	TGTGCCAGCAGTTACTCGGGGACTAGCGGGACAAAGACCCAGTACTTC	CASSYSGTSGTKTQYF
TRBJ2-7	TRBD1	few	TRBV5-1	TGCGCCAGCAGCTTGGCGATGGGGACAGTTTCTTTCTACGAGCAGTACTTC	CASSLAMGTVSFYEQYF